Given below is one T cell receptor beta chain in context. The antigen is not known. These data are taken from a study of cytomegalovirus exposure and HLA in healthy donors. Study-level points and caveats: Productive rates of about 87% or about 30% were seen for most TCR beta V segments in an earlier analysis. A likely sequencing artifact accounted for one observed cluster of highly shared sequence variants. In vitro experiments confirmed that three CMV-associated chains were specific for CMV antigens.

The PCR employed 60 Vbeta primers together with 13 Jbeta primers. TCRdb keeps only in-frame clones here, not all; method: immunoSEQ multiplex PCR. The sample has some 130,000 clones, 75% to 85% seen once. Per germline, CDR1 SGHKS and CDR2 YYEKEE (reference sequence). The length of the CDR3 is 15 residues. V gave up 3 bases and J gave up 0 bases; unmatched junction bases: 5. Source material: PBMCs. The V call is TRBV5-5, the J call TRBJ2-5; 7 nucleotides agree with TRBD1. The receptor was isolated from a female donor in good health and CMV-seropositive. The CDR3 region is CASSSSGTDQETQYF. CDR3 in DNA: TGTGCCAGCAGCTCCTCCGGGACAGACCAAGAGACCCAGTACTTC.